The clone carrying this TCR beta chain turned up a few times. In the study's own analysis: Estimation of nucleated cell counts was performed using reference gene primer amplification. TCRdb's table, derived via immunoSEQ multiplex PCR, lists solely in-frame clones and lacks some. V and J calls and clone size follow that table, whereas D and trimming were derived from the DNA. The sample consists of 150,000 to 170,000 clones, approximately 85% of them appearing once. The source of the sample is a study of blood T cell repertoires in COVID-19. At the level of the study: Nucleic acid was either cDNA or gDNA, and it came from T cells, B-cell-depleted T cells, or PBMCs.

With V trimmed by 5 bases and J by 10 bases, 7 bases remained unmatched. The germline V gene has CDR1 MNHNY and CDR2 SVGAGI (reference sequence). This CDR3 has 12 amino acids. Followed longitudinally, the Seattle patients had been enrolled during active infection. This sequence was found in a man aged 60-69 years with COVID-19, enrolled during active disease. The sequenced sample consisted of peripheral blood. The chain has TRBV6-6 and TRBJ1-1; the match to TRBD1 covers 7 bases. The chain's CDR3 is CASSQGGGGAFF. The CDR3 region has the DNA TGTGCCAGCAGTCAGGGGGGCGGGGGAGCTTTCTTT.